This T cell receptor beta chain was observed in a study of shared clonotypes between healthy human individuals (dated by TCRdb to 2019 to 2021). Regarding the complete study: The cohort comprised a couple of women and a few men aged 18 to 49 years. For each donor, three plates each were used for CD4 naive and CD4 memory, two plates were used for CD8 naive, and one plate was used for CD8 memory. The study deeply sequenced blood TCR repertoires of about 5 healthy adults to estimate repertoire size and the extent of clonotype sharing between individuals. Libraries were prepared and TCR repertoires were sequenced by different laboratories using diverse techniques, in order to increase sequencing depth and limit assay-specific biases. Each donor's leukapheresis produced roughly between roughly 0.85 and 9.5 billion PBMCs. Overall study outcomes, separate from this receptor: Based on pairwise subsampling, the degree of clonotype sharing among donors was expected to be affected by sequencing depth. The small number of donors limited the genetic and exposure-history diversity represented. Across four donors, roughly 5.4% of naive CD4, 3% to 3.5% of naive CD8, 2.3% of memory CD4, and approximately 0.4% of memory CD8 clonotypes were shared. Clonotypes shared by all four sorted-subset donors showed higher generation probabilities than non-shared clonotypes. Sampling was restricted to blood, and TCR repertoires in tissues likely differ from the TCR repertoires found in blood. Rarefaction of sorted-subset datasets indicated incomplete sequencing despite the large sequencing depth. Naive subsets generally had larger estimated clonotype richness than memory subsets did.

About this clone itself: It lacks a known antigen. Qualities for individual bases were not recorded, and no much larger clone is one base off.

The germline V gene (reference sequence) sets CDR1 to SEHNR and CDR2 to FQNEAQ. Counted from cysteine to phenylalanine, this CDR3 has 16 amino acids. The retained sequence is limited to the CDR3, 48 bases, with the frame set at the first base. The trim is 2 bases for V and 4 bases for J, with a gap of 15 bases between the germline ends. Using the deep immunoSEQ assay, TCR CDR3 regions were amplified from genomic DNA by multiplex PCR. Genomic DNA extracted from each cell subset was distributed evenly over all wells of several immunoSEQ 96-well plates, and each plate served as one replicate. For sorted subsets, 150 to 250 ng of genomic DNA, equivalent to 30,000 or so T cell genomes, went into each replicate PCR. Purified libraries were measured with a Qubit 3.0 fluorometer, size-checked on a Bioanalyzer 2100, and measured again with the KAPA Library Quantification kit. A separate single-read 150-cycle Illumina NextSeq 550 flow cell was used to sequence each immunoSEQ 96-well plate. Per the original workflow: Because only junctional sequences without quality scores were contained in the immunoSEQ output, filtering matching that applied to full-length reads could not be performed. To assign V/J genes and CDR3, sequences were annotated using PyIR, a Python wrapper for IgBLAST v1.9, with IMGT germline references. Any read was removed if the V/J assignment was weak (E-value above 1e-6), the CDR3 was missing, or the read contained stop codons, out-of-frame junctions, or ambiguous translated residues. A V3J clonotype was defined by an identical inferred V gene, J gene, and CDR3 amino acid sequence. To compute the percentage overlap between repertoires, the number of shared unique clonotypes was divided by the size of the smaller repertoire. Repertoire richness was assessed with RTK rarefaction, the Chao1 estimator, and Recon v2.1 estimates of unobserved clonotypes. Generation probabilities were computed with OLGA for all TCRbeta clonotypes obtained by the gDNA method from four donors. Imported from immuneACCESS, the table was reduced by TCRdb to in-frame sequences with V and J called. These copies leave out some clones; in studies compared against another copy, an unresolved V gene accounts for under half, and the cause of the remainder is not known. The DNA gave D and trimming, while V, J and clone size come from that table. Present in this sample are millions of clones, around 90% of which were seen just once. Of the sample, around 0.14% is held by the ten largest clones.

The donors were healthy, HIV-negative adults with no recently reported acute infections or vaccinations. Every donor was a Caucasian adult living in Nashville, Tennessee, USA. CD4+ T cells were enriched by magnetic negative selection; naive cells were then positively selected on CD45RA, and the negative fraction formed the memory subset. After blood collection by leukapheresis, PBMCs were isolated using Ficoll-Histopaque density gradient centrifugation and then cryopreserved in the vapor phase of liquid nitrogen. Purity and quantity of every magnetically sorted T cell population were checked by analytical flow cytometry. Genomic DNA was isolated from every sorted fraction and measured by UV absorbance on a Nanodrop 2000c.

This sequence was found in a man aged 18-30 years in good health. Here the chain combines TRBV7-9 and TRBJ1-3; no D segment can be confidently identified. The sample comprised naive CD4+ T cells sorted from blood. The sample's cell subset or site, from its label and the paper: CD45RA+ positively selected. DNA sequence: TGTGCCAGCAGCTTATTAGGGCCCGTGGCAGGAAACACCATATATTTT. It codes for CASSLLGPVAGNTIYF.